This T cell receptor (beta chain) was recorded in a study of blood T cell repertoires in COVID-19. Study context: Collection of acute and convalescent COVID-19 samples took place in the United States, Italy and Spain.

Study members were between about 18 and 95 years old and lived in 20 to 25 US regions. V was trimmed by 6 bases and J by 0 bases, leaving 8 bases between them. This CDR3 region has 13 residues. Per the germline V gene, CDR1 is LNHDA and CDR2 is SQIVND (reference sequence). Generated by immunoSEQ multiplex PCR, the TCRdb table keeps only in-frame clones and is missing some. The table lists approximately 300,000 clones, 90% to 95% of them singletons. This TCR was recovered from a young woman who had been exposed to COVID-19. The chain uses TRBV19 and TRBJ1-1; D perhaps matches TRBD1 (5 bases). Sequencing was done on a sample of PBMCs or T cells enriched from blood (not recorded which). CDR3 amino acids: CASSRVMNTEAFF. The CDR3 DNA is TGTGCCAGTAGCAGGGTTATGAACACTGAAGCTTTCTTT.